The 23 T cell receptor beta chains listed next were all sequenced from one sample in a study of T cells after somatic rescue of genetic block. Libraries were prepared by immunoSEQ multiplex PCR; TCRdb keeps only in-frame clonotypes and omits some of them. Found here are 55,000 to 75,000 clones, around 90% of them singletons; the top ten hold around 3%. Sequenced material: peripheral blood mononuclear cells (PBMCs). Every receptor here comes from a man between 40 and 49 years old.

This clone was counted between two and nine times. The rearrangement links TRBV9 to TRBJ2-7, with D unresolved. The V gene lost 2 bases and the J gene lost 3 bases, with 6 bases spanning the gap. The CDR3 runs to 12 residues. Looked up from germline, CDR1 is SGDLS and CDR2 is YYNGEE. The CDR3 DNA is TGTGCCAGCAGCGTGTCCGGCTACGAGCAGTACTTC. It translates to CASSVSGYEQYF.

The chain recombines TRBV5-6 with TRBJ2-5; 14 nucleotides agree with TRBD2. The CDR3 totals 18 residues. Germline-derived CDR1 and CDR2 are SGHDT and YYEEEE. Losses at the gene ends were 4 bases for V and 1 base for J; bases not matched to a gene: 9. Here the CDR3 reads CASSRLAGGRSIQETQYF. The DNA for the CDR3 is TGTGCCAGCAGCCGACTAGCGGGGGGGCGCTCTATCCAAGAGACCCAGTACTTC.

The chain employs TRBV28 and TRBJ2-3, with D perhaps TRBD1 or TRBD2 (5 bases each). Germline-derived CDR1 and CDR2 are MDHEN and SYDVKM. This CDR3 comprises 20 residues. Trimming took 7 bases from V and 0 from J, leaving 29 bases between them. In DNA, the CDR3 is TGTGCCAGCATAACCACCACCCTCCGGGACCGAATAGCTAGCACAGATACGCAGTATTTT. It codes for CASITTTLRDRIASTDTQYF.

The V gene is TRBV4-3, the J gene TRBJ2-1; 15 bases match TRBD2. Trimming took 0 bases from V and 10 from J; bases not matched to a gene: 4. Per the germline V gene, CDR1 is LGHNA and CDR2 is YSLEER. The CDR3 is 16 amino acids. The CDR3 coding sequence is TGCGCCAGCAGCCAAGATGAGGGACTAGCGGGAGGCGAGCAGTTCTTC. Protein sequence: CASSQDEGLAGGEQFF.

The V and J genes are TRBV2 and TRBJ2-1; TRBD1 aligns across 8 bases. V lost 6 bases, J lost 7 bases, and 5 bases stayed unmatched. Per germline, CDR1 SNHLY and CDR2 FYNNEI. The CDR3 is 13 amino acids. The CDR3 DNA reads TGTGCCAGCAGCCTCACAGGGGGGAATGAGCAGTTCTTC. Its protein product is CASSLTGGNEQFF.

The J gene is TRBJ2-7, the V gene TRBV9, with TRBD2 identical over 8 bases. V was clipped by 4 bases and J by 1 base; unmatched bases: 4. The CDR3 has 14 residues. CDR1 SGDLS and CDR2 YYNGEE come from the germline V gene. CDR3 sequence (DNA): TGTGCCAGCAGCCCGGGACTAGGGTCCTACGAGCAGTACTTC. The encoded protein is CASSPGLGSYEQYF.

J is TRBJ1-5 and V is TRBV6-5; D is possibly TRBD1 (6 bases). Germline loops: CDR1 MNHEY, CDR2 SVGAGI. This CDR3 has 13 amino acids. Trimming removed 6 bases at V and 0 bases at J, with 6 bases between. The CDR3 reads CASRQGSNQPQHF. The CDR3 bases are TGTGCCAGCAGACAGGGTAGCAATCAGCCCCAGCATTTT.

The chain employs TRBV21-1 and TRBJ1-3; the tabulated D call, TRBD1, remains unverified against the DNA. TRBV21-1 is a documented pseudogene. The CDR3 is 14 residues long. CDR3 protein: CASSKGTVGNTIYF. CDR3 in DNA: TGTGCCAGCAGCAAAGGGACAGTTGGAAACACCATATATTTT.

This clone showed up just once. The rearrangement joins TRBV6-1 to TRBJ2-2; 8 bases map to TRBD2. The CDR3 length is 15 residues. Germline V lookup: CDR1 MNHNS, CDR2 SASEGT. V shed 6 bases, J shed 7 bases, and the junction held 10 bases outside the gene matches. This CDR3 is CASSGAGGVHGELFF. In DNA, the CDR3 is TGTGCCAGCAGCGGCGCGGGGGGAGTCCACGGGGAGCTGTTTTTT.

The J gene is TRBJ2-7, the V gene TRBV6-5, with 8 bases that match TRBD1. The V and J ends lost 7 bases and 4 bases, in that order; junction bases with no gene match: 12. Germline CDR1 reads MNHEY; CDR2 reads SVGAGI. The CDR3 runs to 15 residues. CDR3 residues: CASMSPSRGHYEQYF. The DNA for the CDR3 is TGTGCCAGCATGTCCCCCTCCAGGGGGCATTACGAGCAGTACTTC.

This clone appeared once. The chain links TRBV28 to TRBJ2-7; 7 bases map to TRBD1. J was trimmed by 2 bases and V by 5 bases; bases with no gene match: 6. Germline-derived CDR1 and CDR2 are MDHEN and SYDVKM. The CDR3 extends over 14 amino acids. CDR3 nucleotides: TGTGCCAGCAGTCAACAGGGGCCCACCTACGAGCAGTACTTC. Amino acid sequence: CASSQQGPTYEQYF.

The chain has TRBV6-1 and TRBJ1-1, with unresolved D. CDR3 size: 14 residues. Trimming pared 0 bases from V and 1 base from J, leaving 6 bases between. Germline CDR1 reads MNHNS; CDR2 reads SASEGT. CDR3 loop: CASSEAGGNTEAFF. DNA for the CDR3: TGTGCCAGCAGTGAAGCGGGTGGGAACACTGAAGCTTTCTTT.

The J gene is TRBJ2-2, the V gene TRBV10-3; 8 nucleotides line up with TRBD2. The V and J ends lost 2 bases and 1 base, in that order; junction bases with no gene match: 6. The CDR3 spans 17 residues. Germline CDR1 is ENHRY and CDR2 is SYGVKD. The CDR3 is CAISETGLALNTGELFF. The CDR3 nucleotides are TGTGCCATCAGTGAGACAGGACTAGCTTTGAACACCGGGGAGCTGTTTTTT.

The CDR3 region is CASSGSGNTIYF. DNA for the CDR3: TGTGCCAGCAGCGGCTCTGGAAACACCATATATTTT. The chain links TRBV9 to TRBJ1-3; D uncertain. Trimming removed 3 bases from V and 0 bases from J, with 1 base in between. The CDR3 runs to 12 residues. Germline V lookup: CDR1 SGDLS, CDR2 YYNGEE.

V and J are TRBV21-1 and TRBJ2-5; TRBD1, the table's D call, was not compared with the DNA. TRBV21-1 is an annotated pseudogene. The CDR3 length is 14 residues. The CDR3 spells CASSNEQGQETQYF. The CDR3 coding sequence is TGTGCCAGCAGTAACGAACAGGGTCAAGAGACCCAGTACTTC.

V and J are TRBV7-3 and TRBJ1-5; D is uncertain. Trimming took 3 bases from V and 7 from J, leaving 19 bases between them. CDR3 size: 16 residues. Germline values: CDR1 SGHTA, CDR2 FQGTGA. The DNA for the CDR3 is TGTGCCAGCAGCTTTCTAGGAAAGGGTCCGACCCAGCCCCAGCATTTT. Its translation is CASSFLGKGPTQPQHF.

This clone was seen a few times. The chain employs TRBV5-1 and TRBJ2-5, with 9 bases lining up with TRBD2. V was pared by 0 bases and J by 5 bases, with 5 bases of the junction left unmatched. The CDR3 is 15 residues long. Germline CDR1 reads SGHRS; CDR2 reads YFSETQ. CDR3: CASSLGIAGAETQYF. The CDR3 nucleotides read TGCGCCAGCAGCTTGGGGATAGCGGGAGCCGAGACCCAGTACTTC. The full variable domain, with the rest looked up from reference TRBV5-1 and TRBJ2-5, is KAGVTQTPRYLIKTRGQQVTLSCSPISGHRSVSWYQQTPGQGLQFLFEYFSETQRNKGNFPGRFSGRQFSNSRSEMNVSTLELGDSALYLCASSLGIAGAETQYFGPGTRLLVL.

This chain links TRBV7-9 with TRBJ2-5, with 7 bases that match TRBD1. The CDR3 length is 14 residues. Germline CDR1 and CDR2: SEHNR and FQNEAQ (reference sequence). V lost 5 bases and J lost 2; bases outside the gene matches: 5. CDR3 loop: CASSKGALQETQYF. The CDR3 bases are TGTGCCAGCAGCAAGGGGGCACTACAAGAGACCCAGTACTTC.

The chain is built from TRBV29-1 and TRBJ2-3; D uncertain. Germline loops: CDR1 SQVTM, CDR2 ANQGSEA. There are 13 residues in the CDR3. Trimming took off 5 bases at V and 0 bases at J, with 9 bases between the two ends. The CDR3 sequence is CSVLKGSTDTQYF. The CDR3 region has the DNA TGCAGCGTTTTGAAGGGAAGCACAGATACGCAGTATTTT.

The chain carries TRBV7-9 and TRBJ2-7; D possibly corresponds to TRBD2 (6 bases). CDR1 is SEHNR and CDR2 is FQNEAQ in the germline V gene (reference sequence). Trimming cost V 4 bases and J 1 base, with 14 bases left between them. This CDR3 spans 15 amino acids. The CDR3 here is CASSSPGTLSYEQYF. The CDR3 nucleotides read TGTGCCAGCAGCTCCCCCGGGACTCTATCCTACGAGCAGTACTTC.

This clone occurred once. V and J are TRBV19 and TRBJ2-7; 7 bases line up with TRBD2. V lost 2 bases to trimming and J lost 3 bases; unmatched junction nucleotides: 7. CDR3 length: 15 amino acids. Per the germline V gene, CDR1 is LNHDA and CDR2 is SQIVND (reference sequence). CDR3 loop: CASSIRASGDYEQYF. The DNA of the CDR3 is TGTGCCAGTAGTATACGCGCTAGCGGAGACTACGAGCAGTACTTC. Based on the CDR3 plus reference TRBV19 and TRBJ2-7, the full variable domain is DGGITQSPKYLFRKEGQNVTLSCEQNLNHDAMYWYRQDPGQGLRLIYYSQIVNDFQKGDIAEGYSVSREKKESFPLTVTSAQKNPTAFYLCASSIRASGDYEQYFGPGTRLTVT.

The chain recombines TRBV4-3 with TRBJ2-3; maybe TRBD1 (6 bases). This CDR3 comprises 15 residues. Between the trimmed V and J ends, which lost 4 bases and 5 bases, there was a span of 16 bases. Germline-derived CDR1 and CDR2 are LGHNA and YSLEER. DNA of the CDR3: TGCGCCAGCAGCCCCAGGGGCCACCGGGAAGATACGCAGTATTTT. Translation: CASSPRGHREDTQYF.

J is TRBJ2-7 and V is TRBV5-4, with no clear D. V was clipped by 4 bases and J by 2 bases, with 13 bases between them. The germline V gene has CDR1 SGHNT and CDR2 YYREEE (reference sequence). The CDR3 covers 14 residues. CDR3 sequence: CASSVSGQTYEQYF. The CDR3, as DNA: TGTGCCAGCAGCGTATCCGGGCAGACCTACGAGCAGTACTTC.